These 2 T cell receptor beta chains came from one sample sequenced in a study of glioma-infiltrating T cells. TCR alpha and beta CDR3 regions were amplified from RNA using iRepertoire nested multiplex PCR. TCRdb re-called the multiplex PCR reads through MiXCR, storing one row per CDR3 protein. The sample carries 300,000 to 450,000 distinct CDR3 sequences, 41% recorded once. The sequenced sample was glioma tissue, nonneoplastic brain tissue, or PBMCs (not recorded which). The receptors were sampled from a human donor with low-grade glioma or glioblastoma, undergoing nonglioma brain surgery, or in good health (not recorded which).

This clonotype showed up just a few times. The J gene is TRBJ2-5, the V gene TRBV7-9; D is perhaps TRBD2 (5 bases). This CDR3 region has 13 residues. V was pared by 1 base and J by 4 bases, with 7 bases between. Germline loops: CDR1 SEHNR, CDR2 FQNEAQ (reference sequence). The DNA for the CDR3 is TGTGCCAGCAGCTTAGATAGCGCAGAGACCCAGTACTTC. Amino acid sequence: CASSLDSAETQYF.

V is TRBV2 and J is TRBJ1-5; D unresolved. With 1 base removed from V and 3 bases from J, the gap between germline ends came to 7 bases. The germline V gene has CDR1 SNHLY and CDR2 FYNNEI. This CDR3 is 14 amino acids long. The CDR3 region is CASSEGPNNQPQHF. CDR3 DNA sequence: TGTGCCAGCAGTGAAGGTCCGAACAATCAGCCCCAGCATTTT.